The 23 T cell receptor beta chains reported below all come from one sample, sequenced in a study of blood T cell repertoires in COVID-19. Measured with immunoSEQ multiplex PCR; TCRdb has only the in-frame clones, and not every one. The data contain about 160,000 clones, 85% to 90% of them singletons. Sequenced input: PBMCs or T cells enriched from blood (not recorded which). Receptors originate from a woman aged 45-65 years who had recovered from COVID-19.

The chain's CDR3 is CASSVIRGEYYGYTF. For the CDR3, the DNA is TGTGCCAGTAGTGTCATCAGGGGCGAGTACTATGGCTACACCTTC. This sequence joins TRBV19 and TRBJ1-2; possible D gene TRBD1, 6 bases. Trimming cost V 5 bases and J 3 bases, with 16 bases left between them. This CDR3 has 15 residues. Germline V lookup: CDR1 LNHDA, CDR2 SQIVND (reference sequence).

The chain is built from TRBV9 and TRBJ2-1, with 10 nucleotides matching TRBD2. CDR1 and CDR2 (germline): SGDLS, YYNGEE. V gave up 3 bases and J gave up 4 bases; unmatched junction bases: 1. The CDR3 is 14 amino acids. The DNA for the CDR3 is TGTGCCAGCAGCGGGACTAGCGGATACAATGAGCAGTTCTTC. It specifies CASSGTSGYNEQFF.

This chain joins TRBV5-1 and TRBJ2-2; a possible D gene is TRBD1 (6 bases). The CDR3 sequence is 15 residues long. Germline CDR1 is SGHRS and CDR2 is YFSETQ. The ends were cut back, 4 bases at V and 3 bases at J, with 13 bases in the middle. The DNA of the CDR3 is TGCGCCAGCAGCCTAGCAGGGGATCACACCGGGGAGCTGTTTTTT. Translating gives CASSLAGDHTGELFF.

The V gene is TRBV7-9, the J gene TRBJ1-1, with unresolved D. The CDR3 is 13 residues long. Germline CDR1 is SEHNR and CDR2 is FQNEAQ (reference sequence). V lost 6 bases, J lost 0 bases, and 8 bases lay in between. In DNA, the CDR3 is TGTGCCAGCAGTTATAGCGTGAACACTGAAGCTTTCTTT. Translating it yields CASSYSVNTEAFF.

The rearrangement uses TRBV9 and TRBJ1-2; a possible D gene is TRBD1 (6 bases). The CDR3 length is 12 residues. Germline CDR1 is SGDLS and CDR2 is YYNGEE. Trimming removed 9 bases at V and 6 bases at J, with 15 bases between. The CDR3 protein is CATGGGGHGYTF. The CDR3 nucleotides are TGTGCCACCGGCGGGGGCGGGCATGGCTACACCTTC. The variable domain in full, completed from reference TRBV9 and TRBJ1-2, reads DSGVTQTPKHLITATGQRVTLRCSPRSGDLSVYWYQQSLDQGLQFLIQYYNGEERAKGNILERFSAQQFPDLHSELNLSSLELGDSALYFCATGGGGHGYTFGSGTRLTVV.

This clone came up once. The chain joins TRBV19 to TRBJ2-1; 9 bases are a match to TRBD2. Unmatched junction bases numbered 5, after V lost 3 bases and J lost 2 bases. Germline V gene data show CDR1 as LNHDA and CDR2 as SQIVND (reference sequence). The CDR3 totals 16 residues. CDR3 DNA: TGTGCCAGTAGTATTTCGGCGGGGGGGCCCTACAATGAGCAGTTCTTC. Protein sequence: CASSISAGGPYNEQFF.

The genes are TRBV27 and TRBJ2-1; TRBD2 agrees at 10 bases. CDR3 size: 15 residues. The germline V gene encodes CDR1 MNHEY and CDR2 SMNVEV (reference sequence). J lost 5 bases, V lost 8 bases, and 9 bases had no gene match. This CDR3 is CASARTSGTHNEQFF. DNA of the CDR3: TGTGCCAGCGCCAGGACTAGCGGAACCCACAATGAGCAGTTCTTC.

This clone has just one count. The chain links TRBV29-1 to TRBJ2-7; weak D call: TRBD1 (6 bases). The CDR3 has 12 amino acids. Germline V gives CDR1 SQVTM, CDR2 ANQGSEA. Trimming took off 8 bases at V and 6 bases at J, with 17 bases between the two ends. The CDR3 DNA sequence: TGCAGCATTGGACGCCAGGGGAGCGAGCAGTACTTC. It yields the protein CSIGRQGSEQYF.

CDR3 sequence: CASSTQYVDTQYF. The CDR3 DNA is TGTGCCAGTAGTACGCAGTACGTAGATACGCAGTATTTT. The chain carries TRBV19 and TRBJ2-3; D uncertain. This CDR3 contains 13 residues. The V end was cut by 4 bases, the J end by 5 bases, with 10 bases between. Germline CDR1 and CDR2: LNHDA and SQIVND (reference sequence).

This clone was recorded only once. The CDR3 DNA sequence: TGTGCCAGCAGTTCAGGGATTTACACCGGGGAGCTGTTTTTT. It is translated as CASSSGIYTGELFF. V usage is TRBV6-5 and J usage is TRBJ2-2, with D possibly TRBD1 on 5 matching bases. The CDR3 extends over 14 amino acids. Trimming cost V 4 bases and J 3 bases, with 9 bases left between them. CDR1 is MNHEY, CDR2 SVGAGI, per germline.

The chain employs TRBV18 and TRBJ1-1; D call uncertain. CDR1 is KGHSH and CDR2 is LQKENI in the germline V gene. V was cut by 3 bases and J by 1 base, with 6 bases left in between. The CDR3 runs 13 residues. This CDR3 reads CASSPPENTEAFF. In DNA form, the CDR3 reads TGTGCCAGCTCACCGCCAGAGAACACTGAAGCTTTCTTT.

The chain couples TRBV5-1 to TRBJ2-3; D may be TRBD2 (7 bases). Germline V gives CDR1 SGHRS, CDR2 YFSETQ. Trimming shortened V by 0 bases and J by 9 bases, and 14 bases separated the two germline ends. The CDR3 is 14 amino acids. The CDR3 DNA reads TGCGCCAGCAGCTTGGAGGGGGGGCCTCAAACGCAGTATTTT. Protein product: CASSLEGGPQTQYF.

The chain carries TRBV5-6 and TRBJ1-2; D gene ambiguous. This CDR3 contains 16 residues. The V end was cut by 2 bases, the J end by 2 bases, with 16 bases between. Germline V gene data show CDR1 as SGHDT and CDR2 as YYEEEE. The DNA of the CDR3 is TGTGCCAGCAGCTTTACCGAGGGAAAAGGAAACTATGGCTACACCTTC. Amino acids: CASSFTEGKGNYGYTF.

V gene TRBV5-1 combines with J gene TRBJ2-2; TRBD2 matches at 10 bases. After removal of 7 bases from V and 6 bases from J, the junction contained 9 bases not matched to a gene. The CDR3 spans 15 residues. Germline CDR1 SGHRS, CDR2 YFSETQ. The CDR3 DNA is TGCGCCAGCGGCAGTCCTAGCGGGGGTGCCGGGGAGCTGTTTTTT. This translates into CASGSPSGGAGELFF. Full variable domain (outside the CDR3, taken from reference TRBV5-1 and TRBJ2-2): KAGVTQTPRYLIKTRGQQVTLSCSPISGHRSVSWYQQTPGQGLQFLFEYFSETQRNKGNFPGRFSGRQFSNSRSEMNVSTLELGDSALYLCASGSPSGGAGELFFGEGSRLTVL.

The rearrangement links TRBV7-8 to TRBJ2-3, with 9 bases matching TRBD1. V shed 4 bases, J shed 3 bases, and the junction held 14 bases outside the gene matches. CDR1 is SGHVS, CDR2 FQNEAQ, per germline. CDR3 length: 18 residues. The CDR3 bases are TGTGCCAGCAGCTCCCCTCCGGGACAGGGTCGTAGGACAGATACGCAGTATTTT. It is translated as CASSSPPGQGRRTDTQYF.

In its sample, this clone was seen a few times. CDR3 sequence: CSVGMGASQPQHF. CDR3 sequence (DNA): TGCAGCGTTGGGATGGGGGCTAGTCAGCCCCAGCATTTT. V and J are TRBV29-1 and TRBJ1-5; tentatively, D is TRBD1 (6 bases). The ends were cut back, 4 bases at V and 6 bases at J, with 13 bases in the middle. This CDR3 has 13 amino acids. Germline values: CDR1 SQVTM, CDR2 ANQGSEA.

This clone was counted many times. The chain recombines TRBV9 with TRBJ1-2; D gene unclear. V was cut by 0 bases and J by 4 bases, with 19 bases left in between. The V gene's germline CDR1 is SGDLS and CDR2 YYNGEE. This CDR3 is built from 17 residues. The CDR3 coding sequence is TGTGCCAGCAGCGTAGGACTCTGGGCAGGCGGGAGCTATGGCTACACCTTC. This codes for CASSVGLWAGGSYGYTF. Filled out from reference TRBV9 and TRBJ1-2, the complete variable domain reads DSGVTQTPKHLITATGQRVTLRCSPRSGDLSVYWYQQSLDQGLQFLIQYYNGEERAKGNILERFSAQQFPDLHSELNLSSLELGDSALYFCASSVGLWAGGSYGYTFGSGTRLTVV.

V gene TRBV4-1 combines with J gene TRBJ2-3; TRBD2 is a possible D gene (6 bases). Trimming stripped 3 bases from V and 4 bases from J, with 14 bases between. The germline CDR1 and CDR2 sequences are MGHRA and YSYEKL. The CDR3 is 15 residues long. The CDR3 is CASSQNPSVPDTQYF. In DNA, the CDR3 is TGCGCCAGCAGCCAGAACCCTAGCGTCCCAGATACGCAGTATTTT.

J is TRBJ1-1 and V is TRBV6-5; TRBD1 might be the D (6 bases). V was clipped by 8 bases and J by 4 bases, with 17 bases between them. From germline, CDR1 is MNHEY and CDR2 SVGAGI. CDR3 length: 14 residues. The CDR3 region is CASLFGQGSTEAFF. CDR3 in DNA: TGTGCCAGCTTATTCGGCCAGGGGTCCACTGAAGCTTTCTTT.

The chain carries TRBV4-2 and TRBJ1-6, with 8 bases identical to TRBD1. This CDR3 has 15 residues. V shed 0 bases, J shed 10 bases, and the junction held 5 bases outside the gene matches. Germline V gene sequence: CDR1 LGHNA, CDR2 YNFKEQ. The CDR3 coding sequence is TGTGCCAGCAGCCAAGAGACGACAGGGGTCTCACCCCTCCACTTT. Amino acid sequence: CASSQETTGVSPLHF.

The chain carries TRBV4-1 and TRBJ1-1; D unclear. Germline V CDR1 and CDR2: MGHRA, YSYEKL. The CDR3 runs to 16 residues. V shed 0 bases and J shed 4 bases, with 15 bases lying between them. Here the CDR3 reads CASSQDNLRRSTEAFF. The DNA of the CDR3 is TGCGCCAGCAGCCAAGATAATTTGAGGCGGAGCACTGAAGCTTTCTTT.

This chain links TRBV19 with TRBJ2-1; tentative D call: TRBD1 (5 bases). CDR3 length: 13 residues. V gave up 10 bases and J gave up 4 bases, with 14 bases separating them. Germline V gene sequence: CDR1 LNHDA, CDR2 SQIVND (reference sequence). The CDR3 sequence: CATMTATYNEQFF. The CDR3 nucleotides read TGTGCCACCATGACAGCTACTTACAATGAGCAGTTCTTC.

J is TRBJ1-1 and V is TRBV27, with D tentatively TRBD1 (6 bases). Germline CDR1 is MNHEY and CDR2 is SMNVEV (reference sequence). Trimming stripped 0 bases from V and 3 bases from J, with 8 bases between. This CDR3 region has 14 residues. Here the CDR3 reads CASSLSGQYTEAFF. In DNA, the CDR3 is TGTGCCAGCAGTTTATCTGGACAGTACACTGAAGCTTTCTTT.